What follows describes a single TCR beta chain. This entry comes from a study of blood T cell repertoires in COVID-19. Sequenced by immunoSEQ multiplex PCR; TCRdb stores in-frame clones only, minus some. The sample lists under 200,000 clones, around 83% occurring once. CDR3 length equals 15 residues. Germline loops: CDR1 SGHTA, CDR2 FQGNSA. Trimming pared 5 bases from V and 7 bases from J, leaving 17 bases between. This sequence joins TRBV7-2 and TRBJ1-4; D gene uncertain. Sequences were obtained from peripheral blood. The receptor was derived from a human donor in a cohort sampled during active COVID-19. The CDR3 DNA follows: TGTGCCAGCAGCCCCTTGGGTGAGGAAGGTGAAAAACTGTTTTTT. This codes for CASSPLGEEGEKLFF.